The rows below give T cell receptor beta chains drawn from one sample of a study of cytomegalovirus exposure and HLA in healthy donors. This table comes from immunoSEQ multiplex PCR, and its TCRdb copy is limited to in-frame clones, with some not included. In the table there are just over 150,000 clones, 65% to 85% of which are singletons. The sample taken for sequencing was PBMCs. Receptor source: a male donor in good health and CMV-seropositive. The CDR3 runs from the conserved cysteine through the conserved F or W. Rows may omit the clone size; those that give it use once, few, many or a size class.

.,TRBV28,TRBJ1-4,CASGSNRGDEKLFF
.,TRBV13,TRBJ2-2,CASSPKGDNTGELFF
.,TRBV9,TRBJ2-7,CASSPPKSAGERPYEQYF
once,TRBV9,TRBJ1-2,CASSSPGGTGVRNYGYTF
.,TRBV9,TRBJ1-2,CASGTANYGYTF
.,TRBV21-1,TRBJ1-5,CASSQRGPRGNQPQHF
.,TRBV6-5,TRBJ1-2,CATKGVKGYTF
.,TRBV6-5,TRBJ2-5,CASWSLYQETQYF
.,TRBV27,TRBJ2-7,CASSLEGEGEQYF
.,TRBV4-2,TRBJ1-6,CASSQFPGQGGGNSPLHF
.,TRBV6-5,TRBJ2-7,CATLGALSYEQYF
.,TRBV11-2,TRBJ2-1,CASSEGGAGAEQFF
.,TRBV6-1,TRBJ2-6,CAAEFSGANVLTF
.,TRBV15,TRBJ2-6,CATSRAGSGANVLTF
.,TRBV19,TRBJ2-4,CASSTSQGGQGTKNIQYF
.,TRBV5-1,TRBJ2-5,CASSGTLQETQYF
.,TRBV19,TRBJ2-1,CASSQGRGVRGAIEQFF
.,TRBV7-3,TRBJ2-5,CASSPGLAGVGTQYF
.,TRBV11-3,TRBJ2-5,CASSLEASQPLETQYF
.,TRBV18,TRBJ1-1,CASSPDTNTEAFF
.,TRBV4-1,TRBJ2-7,CASSQPWTSGSSYEQYF
.,TRBV1,TRBJ1-1,CTSSQDRERMNTEAFF
.,TRBV2,.,CASSSAYEQYF
.,TRBV11-2,TRBJ2-7,CASSVQRVYEQYF
.,TRBV11-2,TRBJ2-7,CASRPSPRAGKSSYEQYF
.,TRBV15,TRBJ1-2,CATSRVLTGLNGYTF
.,TRBV7-8,TRBJ2-1,CASSFMTSPGSEQFF
.,TRBV18,TRBJ2-7,CASSGRQGSNDEQYF
once,TRBV29-1,TRBJ2-3,CSVDPGLAGGTDTQYF
.,TRBV6-1,TRBJ2-3,CASSARQGGGTDTQYF
.,TRBV5-4,TRBJ2-4,CASSFGAGRDDIQYF
.,TRBV13,TRBJ2-5,CASSLGSRGGETQYF
.,TRBV5-1,TRBJ2-2,CASSLDIGETGELFF
.,TRBV5-1,TRBJ2-3,CASSRQTDTQYF
.,TRBV27,TRBJ2-1,CASSLYGSGPGGGYNEQFF
.,TRBV6-6,TRBJ2-1,CASSYSPVSSYNEQFF
.,TRBV27,TRBJ2-6,CASRPNYGGLSGANVLTF
.,TRBV6-6,TRBJ2-7,CASSPRLASSYEQYF
.,TRBV27,TRBJ2-3,CASSLFPGNTDTQYF
.,TRBV5-1,TRBJ2-5,CASSLGGLHGGETQYF
.,TRBV6-1,TRBJ1-5,CASSGTAGLRNHQPQHF
.,TRBV11-1,TRBJ2-7,CASSKIKGRNYEQYF